Shown below are 24 T cell receptor beta chains from a single sample sequenced in a study of shared clonotypes between healthy human individuals. Measured with immunoSEQ multiplex PCR; TCRdb has only the in-frame clones, and not every one. The sample consists of roughly 500,000 clones, approximately 85% of them appearing once. Material for sequencing was PBMCs. The receptors derive from a woman aged 40 to 55 in good health. Some clones in this sample may be carry-over from other donors' samples.

This clone was recorded once. CDR3 DNA: TGCGCCAGCAGCTTGCAGTCAGCGACAGATACGCAGTATTTT. This sequence encodes CASSLQSATDTQYF. V is TRBV5-1 and J is TRBJ2-3, with D hard to call. The CDR3 is 14 amino acids. Germline CDR1 reads SGHRS; CDR2 reads YFSETQ. The V gene lost 1 base and the J gene lost 3 bases, with 9 bases spanning the gap.

The chain employs TRBV5-4 and TRBJ2-7, with D possibly matching TRBD2 (7 bases). V was pared by 3 bases and J by 0 bases, with 16 bases between. This CDR3 contains 16 residues. Germline values: CDR1 SGHNT, CDR2 YYREEE (reference sequence). DNA for the CDR3: TGTGCCAGCAGCTCACCGAGGGGGAGGGCCTCCTACGAGCAGTACTTC. This translates into CASSSPRGRASYEQYF.

This clone was seen a single time. The chain recombines TRBV6-1 with TRBJ1-5; no clear D. Germline CDR1 is MNHNS and CDR2 is SASEGT. The CDR3 runs 13 residues. Between the trimmed V and J ends, which lost 8 bases and 1 base, there was a span of 9 bases. The CDR3 spells CASGSRSNQPQHF. The DNA for the CDR3 is TGTGCCAGCGGGTCGAGAAGCAATCAGCCCCAGCATTTT.

This clone was picked up a small number of times. The chain combines TRBV7-2 with TRBJ2-2; the D gene is possibly TRBD2 (6 bases). The V gene lost 0 bases and the J gene lost 4 bases, with 15 bases spanning the gap. The CDR3 length is 17 residues. Germline V gene lookup returns CDR1 SGHTA and CDR2 FQGNSA. CDR3 region: CASSLARWEVRTGELFF. The CDR3 nucleotides read TGTGCCAGCAGCTTAGCGAGGTGGGAGGTACGCACCGGGGAGCTGTTTTTT. The complete variable domain, with remaining parts taken from reference TRBV7-2 and TRBJ2-2, reads GAGVSQSPSNKVTEKGKDVELRCDPISGHTALYWYRQSLGQGLEFLIYFQGNSAPDKSGLPSDRFSAERTGGSVSTLTIQRTQQEDSAVYLCASSLARWEVRTGELFFGEGSRLTVL.

This chain links TRBV14 with TRBJ2-2, with D unresolved. The CDR3 sequence is 14 residues long. CDR1 SGHDN and CDR2 FVKESK come from the germline V gene. The germline V and J ends were trimmed by 5 bases and 6 bases, with 13 bases remaining between them. The CDR3 bases are TGTGCCAGCAGCTATGGAGTGATCGCCGGGGAGCTGTTTTTT. Protein: CASSYGVIAGELFF.

V and J are TRBV4-1 and TRBJ2-4; possible D gene TRBD1, 6 bases. Germline assignment: CDR1 MGHRA and CDR2 YSYEKL. The V and J ends lost 6 bases and 0 bases respectively, with 24 bases between them. The CDR3 spans 19 residues. The chain's CDR3 is CASSRSTETTGLAKNIQYF. The CDR3 DNA sequence: TGCGCCAGCAGTCGATCGACAGAAACGACAGGATTAGCCAAAAACATTCAGTACTTC.

Details on this clone: At one end, the junction sequence differs from germline, possibly due to a read error. The J gene is TRBJ2-4, the V gene TRBV10-3, with 8 nucleotides matching TRBD2. CDR1 is ENHRY, CDR2 SYGVKD, per germline. The CDR3 extends over 22 amino acids. CDR3 sequence: CAISESSVWIAGTLLAKNIQYF. The CDR3 nucleotides read TGTGCCATCAGCGAGTCCTCCGTTTGGATAGCGGGGACCCTACTAGCCAAAAACATTCAGTACTTC.

This chain connects TRBV14 to TRBJ1-1; D may be TRBD1 (5 bases). Trimming left V 1 base short and J 5 bases short, with 14 bases between. The germline V gene has CDR1 SGHDN and CDR2 FVKESK. The CDR3 sequence is 15 residues long. DNA of the CDR3: TGTGCCAGCAGCCAAGTTGGGGCCCGTAGGACTGAAGCTTTCTTT. Amino acids: CASSQVGARRTEAFF.

This chain uses TRBV7-3 with TRBJ2-3; 7 bases match TRBD2. Losses at the gene ends were 5 bases for V and 3 bases for J; bases not matched to a gene: 11. This CDR3 comprises 16 residues. From germline, CDR1 is SGHTA and CDR2 FQGTGA. CDR3 nucleotide sequence: TGTGCCAGCAGCCTAAGGCGCGGGAGTGGGACAGATACGCAGTATTTT. Translation gives CASSLRRGSGTDTQYF.

V and J are TRBV11-1 and TRBJ2-1; D is possibly TRBD1 or TRBD2 (6 bases each). Trimming pared 3 bases from V and 4 bases from J, leaving 13 bases between. This CDR3 region has 15 residues. CDR1 and CDR2 (germline): SGHAT, FQDESV (reference sequence). The CDR3 is CASSFETGAYNEQFF. The DNA for the CDR3 is TGTGCCAGCAGCTTCGAAACGGGGGCTTACAATGAGCAGTTCTTC.

Many counts were recorded for this clone. The chain recombines TRBV6-1 with TRBJ1-3; 7 bases map to TRBD1. Trimming at V came to 8 bases and at J to 0 bases, leaving 7 bases not matched to a gene. The CDR3 spans 15 residues. Germline lookup yields CDR1 MNHNS and CDR2 SASEGT. Here the CDR3 reads CASRDRDDSGNTIYF. The CDR3 DNA reads as TGTGCCAGCCGAGACAGGGACGACTCTGGAAACACCATATATTTT.

The genes are TRBV19 and TRBJ2-1, with TRBD2 identical over 8 bases. The germline gives CDR1 LNHDA, CDR2 SQIVND (reference sequence). This CDR3 is 18 amino acids long. Losses at the gene ends were 6 bases for V and 2 bases for J; bases not matched to a gene: 15. The CDR3 nucleotides are TGTGCCAGTAGCCCCGGGGTGGGGAGCGGGAGACCCTACAATGAGCAGTTCTTC. It specifies CASSPGVGSGRPYNEQFF.

This clone appeared once. This chain joins TRBV7-9 and TRBJ2-5; D call uncertain. This CDR3 contains 13 residues. The V gene lost 1 base and the J gene lost 5 bases, with 8 bases spanning the gap. From germline, CDR1 is SEHNR and CDR2 FQNEAQ (reference sequence). In nucleotides, the CDR3 is TGTGCCAGCAGCTTAGTCGCCGTGGAGACCCAGTACTTC. This codes for CASSLVAVETQYF.

The chain combines TRBV18 with TRBJ2-3; D is uncertain. The V end lost 0 bases, the J end lost 7 bases, and 8 bases lay between the germline ends. In germline, CDR1 is KGHSH, CDR2 LQKENI. This CDR3 spans 13 amino acids. The CDR3: CASSPPVLYTQYF. For the CDR3, the DNA is TGTGCCAGCTCACCACCAGTACTTTATACGCAGTATTTT.

This clone was found a few times. The chain uses TRBV2 and TRBJ2-7; the D gene is possibly TRBD1 (6 bases). The CDR3 is 14 amino acids. Per the germline V gene, CDR1 is SNHLY and CDR2 is FYNNEI. Deletions cut 5 bases from V and 2 bases from J, with 13 bases between. CDR3 residues: CASSPFAGAYEQYF. The CDR3 DNA follows: TGTGCCAGCAGTCCCTTCGCAGGGGCCTACGAGCAGTACTTC. The whole variable domain, filled in from reference TRBV2 and TRBJ2-7, reads EPEVTQTPSHQVTQMGQEVILRCVPISNHLYFYWYRQILGQKVEFLVSFYNNEISEKSEIFDDQFSVERPDGSNFTLKIRSTKLEDSAMYFCASSPFAGAYEQYFGPGTRLTVT.

The rearrangement joins TRBV7-2 to TRBJ2-2; 11 nucleotides line up with TRBD2. This CDR3 is 15 amino acids long. J was trimmed by 4 bases and V by 10 bases; bases with no gene match: 8. Germline loops: CDR1 SGHTA, CDR2 FQGNSA. The CDR3 loop reads CANKGTSGATGELFF. Written as DNA, the CDR3 is TGTGCCAACAAAGGGACTAGCGGAGCCACCGGGGAGCTGTTTTTT.

This chain uses TRBV7-8 with TRBJ2-1; 11 positions agree with TRBD2. V shed 5 bases, J shed 0 bases, and the junction held 9 bases outside the gene matches. CDR1 and CDR2 from the germline V gene are SGHVS and FQNEAQ. This CDR3 contains 18 residues. In DNA form, the CDR3 reads TGTGCCAGCAGCGCAACACGCACTAGCGGGAGCTCCTACAATGAGCAGTTCTTC. Its protein is CASSATRTSGSSYNEQFF.

This clone was counted a single time. The rearrangement uses TRBV4-1 and TRBJ2-1; 10 bases are shared with TRBD2. Germline-derived CDR1 and CDR2 are MGHRA and YSYEKL. V shed 0 bases, J shed 4 bases, and the junction held 3 bases outside the gene matches. This CDR3 is built from 16 residues. Here the CDR3 DNA reads TGCGCCAGCAGCCAAGACGAGACTAGCGGGTACAATGAGCAGTTCTTC. Its translation: CASSQDETSGYNEQFF.

The genes are TRBV28 and TRBJ1-1; 8 bases match TRBD1. Trimming cost V 7 bases and J 5 bases; bases outside gene matches: 6. From germline, CDR1 is MDHEN and CDR2 SYDVKM. The CDR3 is 13 residues long. In DNA form, the CDR3 reads TGTGCCAGCACAGGGGGCGCAGAAACTGAAGCTTTCTTT. It translates to CASTGGAETEAFF.

Only one count was recorded for this clone. V gene TRBV21-1 combines with J gene TRBJ2-7; the DNA was not used to check the table's D call, TRBD2. TRBV21-1 is given as a pseudogene. This CDR3 contains 10 residues. The CDR3 sequence: CASSPYEQYF. In DNA form, the CDR3 reads TGTGCCAGCAGCCCGTACGAGCAGTACTTC.

This chain connects TRBV9 to TRBJ1-1; no reliable D call. CDR3 length: 13 residues. Germline CDR1 SGDLS, CDR2 YYNGEE. V lost 0 bases and J lost 10, with 13 bases in between. CDR3 sequence: CASSVVETGVAFF. Written as DNA, the CDR3 is TGTGCCAGCAGCGTAGTCGAAACTGGGGTAGCTTTCTTT.

The chain joins TRBV27 to TRBJ2-2, with D tentatively TRBD2 (5 bases). CDR1 is MNHEY and CDR2 is SMNVEV in the germline V gene (reference sequence). Trimming pared 3 bases from V and 5 bases from J, leaving 16 bases between. The CDR3 sequence is 16 residues long. CDR3 coding DNA: TGTGCCAGCAGTTTTAGTCTTTACTCGGGGACCGGGGAGCTGTTTTTT. Encoded protein: CASSFSLYSGTGELFF.

Notes on this clone: Its ends do not fully match the called genes, so a read error is possible. V and J are TRBV7-8 and TRBJ2-3; the match to TRBD2 covers 7 bases. CDR1 is SGHVS and CDR2 is FQNEAQ in the germline V gene. The CDR3 sequence is 15 residues long. The CDR3 DNA is TGTGCCAGCAGCCTAGCGGTTGGGGGCACAGATACGCAGTATTTT. This gives the protein CASSLAVGGTDTQYF.

The V gene is TRBV28, the J gene TRBJ2-1; no clear D. Germline V CDR1 and CDR2: MDHEN, SYDVKM. Deletions cut 3 bases from V and 9 bases from J, with 9 bases between. This CDR3 comprises 12 residues. The CDR3 loop reads CASSFSVSEQFF. In nucleotides, the CDR3 is TGTGCCAGCAGTTTTAGTGTGAGTGAGCAGTTCTTC.